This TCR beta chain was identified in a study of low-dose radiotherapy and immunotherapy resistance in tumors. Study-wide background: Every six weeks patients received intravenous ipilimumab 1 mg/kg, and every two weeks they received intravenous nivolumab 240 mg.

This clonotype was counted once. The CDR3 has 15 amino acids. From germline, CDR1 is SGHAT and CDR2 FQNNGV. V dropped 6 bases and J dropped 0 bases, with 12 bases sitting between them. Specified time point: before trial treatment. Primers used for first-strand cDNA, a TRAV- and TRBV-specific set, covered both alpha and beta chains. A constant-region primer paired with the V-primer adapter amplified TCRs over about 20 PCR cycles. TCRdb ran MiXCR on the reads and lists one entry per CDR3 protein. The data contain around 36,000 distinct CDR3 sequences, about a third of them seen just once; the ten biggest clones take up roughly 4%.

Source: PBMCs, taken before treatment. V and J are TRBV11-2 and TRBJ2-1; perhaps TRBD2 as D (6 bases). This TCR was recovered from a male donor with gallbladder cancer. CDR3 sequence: CASRPTGGSYNEQFF. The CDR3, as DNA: TGTGCCAGCAGGCCGACCGGGGGCTCCTACAATGAGCAGTTCTTC.